This T cell receptor beta chain comes out of a study of glioma-infiltrating T cells. Overall study findings and caveats: Above-expected tissue-blood divergence occurred in all gliomas, most in low-grade ones. Tissue and blood shared very few CDR3 sequences.

Amplification of TCR alpha and beta CDR3 regions from RNA used iRepertoire nested multiplex PCR. Tissue mRNA or PBMC total RNA, roughly 85-450 ng, went into one-step reverse transcription and amplification. TCRdb reprocessed the multiplex PCR reads via MiXCR and lists one record per CDR3 protein. The top ten hold approximately 16% of the sample, which has 100,000 to 150,000 distinct CDR3 sequences, about 23% seen once. The table lists this clonotype with many counts. Its target is not known. The junction had 1 base not matched to a gene; V was cut back by 2 bases and J by 4 bases. Germline CDR1 and CDR2: MNHEY and SVGEGT. The CDR3 totals 13 residues.

Sequenced material: glioma tissue, nonneoplastic brain tissue, or PBMCs (not recorded which). The V call is TRBV6-2 or TRBV6-3, the J call TRBJ2-7; 8 nucleotides agree with TRBD1. This receptor was taken from a human donor with low-grade glioma or glioblastoma, undergoing nonglioma brain surgery, or in good health (not recorded which). The CDR3 nucleotides read TGTGCCAGCAGTTACCGACAGGGGTACGAGCAGTACTTC. As protein: CASSYRQGYEQYF.